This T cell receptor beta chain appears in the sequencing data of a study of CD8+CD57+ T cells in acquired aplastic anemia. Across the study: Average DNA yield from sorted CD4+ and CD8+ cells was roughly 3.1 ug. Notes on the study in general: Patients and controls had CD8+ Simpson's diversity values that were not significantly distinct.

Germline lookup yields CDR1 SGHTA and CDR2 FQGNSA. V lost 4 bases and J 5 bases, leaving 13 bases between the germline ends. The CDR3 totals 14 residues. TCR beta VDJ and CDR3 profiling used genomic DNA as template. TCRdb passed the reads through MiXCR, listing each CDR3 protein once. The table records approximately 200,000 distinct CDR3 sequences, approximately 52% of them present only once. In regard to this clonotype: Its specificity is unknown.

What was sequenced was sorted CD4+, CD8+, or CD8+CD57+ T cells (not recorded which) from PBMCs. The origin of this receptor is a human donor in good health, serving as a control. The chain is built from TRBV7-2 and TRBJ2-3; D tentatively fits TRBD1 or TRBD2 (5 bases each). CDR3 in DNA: TGTGCCAGCAGCTCGGGGCCCCCCGGAGATACGCAGTATTTT. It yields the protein CASSSGPPGDTQYF.